These 16 T cell receptor beta chains were sequenced from one sample in a study of Graves' ophthalmopathy and Graves' hyperthyroidism. RNA transcripts were the template, and TCR beta CDR3 regions were amplified from them. In the first round, RT-PCR was carried out with HTBI primers, and a multiplex PCR formed the second round. TCRdb re-called the multiplex PCR reads through MiXCR, storing one row per CDR3 protein. The sample lists about 660,000 distinct CDR3 sequences; 35% to 45% were seen once. Sequenced material: peripheral blood. These receptors all stem from an adult man with Graves' ophthalmopathy.

This clonotype was recorded at least ten times. The V call is TRBV6-5, the J call TRBJ1-2; D is unclear. This CDR3 spans 14 amino acids. Germline assignment: CDR1 MNHEY and CDR2 SVGAGI. V gave up 2 bases and J gave up 4 bases, with 11 bases separating them. The CDR3 reads CASSYVRVGYGYTF. The CDR3, as DNA: TGTGCCAGCAGTTACGTCCGGGTCGGCTATGGCTACACCTTC.

This clonotype was seen at least ten times. This chain links TRBV11-2 with TRBJ1-1, with no clear D. The V and J ends lost 0 bases and 6 bases respectively, with 11 bases between them. Germline V gene data show CDR1 as SGHAT and CDR2 as FQNNGV. The CDR3 is made up of 14 amino acids. The CDR3 DNA reads as TGTGCCAGCAGCTTAGATTGGCAGGCCGCTGAAGCTTTCTTT. It translates to CASSLDWQAAEAFF.

This clonotype was detected only a few times. CDR3 protein: CASSTAGQVYQPQHF. CDR3 sequence (DNA): TGTGCCAGTAGTACAGCGGGACAGGTCTATCAGCCCCAGCATTTT. The chain joins TRBV19 to TRBJ1-5; 8 bases match TRBD1. CDR3 length equals 15 residues. Germline CDR1 and CDR2: LNHDA and SQIVND (reference sequence). J lost 5 bases, V lost 4 bases, and 7 bases had no gene match. Together with reference TRBV19 and TRBJ1-5, the CDR3 gives the full variable domain: DGGITQSPKYLFRKEGQNVTLSCEQNLNHDAMYWYRQDPGQGLRLIYYSQIVNDFQKGDIAEGYSVSREKKESFPLTVTSAQKNPTAFYLCASSTAGQVYQPQHFGDGTRLSIL.

This clonotype was seen more than once but under ten times. The gene calls are TRBV4-1 and TRBJ2-6; D not certain. With 5 bases removed from V and 1 base from J, the gap between germline ends came to 12 bases. The CDR3 consists of 16 residues. The germline V gene encodes CDR1 MGHRA and CDR2 YSYEKL. The CDR3 bases are TGCGCCAGCAGCGGCCCCCCTTTGTCTGGGGCCAACGTCCTGACTTTC. Its protein product is CASSGPPLSGANVLTF.

The chain carries TRBV20-1 and TRBJ2-2; TRBD1 might be the D (5 bases). This CDR3 comprises 16 residues. Germline V gene lookup returns CDR1 DFQATT and CDR2 SNEGSKA (reference sequence). V was trimmed by 4 bases and J by 0 bases, leaving 15 bases between them. Here the CDR3 DNA reads TGCAGTGCTACTCAGACAGACCAATCGAACACCGGGGAGCTGTTTTTT. Translation gives CSATQTDQSNTGELFF.

This clonotype was recorded many times. V gene TRBV4-3 combines with J gene TRBJ1-5, with D maybe TRBD1 (5 bases). Trimming removed 4 bases from V and 9 bases from J, with 22 bases in between. CDR1 is LGHNA and CDR2 is YSLEER in the germline V gene. The CDR3 has 16 residues. CDR3 protein: CASSPQWGQGSGPQHF. CDR3 DNA: TGCGCCAGCAGCCCTCAATGGGGCCAGGGCAGCGGGCCCCAGCATTTT.

This clonotype was seen many times. The V call is TRBV7-8, the J call TRBJ2-7, with TRBD2 as a possible D gene (7 bases). CDR1 SGHVS and CDR2 FQNEAQ come from the germline V gene. V gave up 7 bases and J gave up 3 bases, with 13 bases separating them. The CDR3 totals 13 residues. CDR3 nucleotides: TGTGCCAGCATCAAGGGGGGGGGCTACGAGCAGTACTTC. Translated: CASIKGGGYEQYF.

About this clonotype itself: A much larger clonotype is one base distant, so this may be a read error. The rearrangement joins TRBV20-1 to TRBJ2-7, with D unclear. This CDR3 is built from 12 residues. Per germline, CDR1 DFQATT and CDR2 SNEGSKA (reference sequence). This CDR3 reads CSAGDAVYEQYF. The CDR3 bases are TGCAGTGCTGGAGATGCAGTCTACGAGCAGTACTTC.

The chain has TRBV5-1 and TRBJ2-6; weak D call: TRBD1 (5 bases). Germline lookup yields CDR1 SGHRS and CDR2 YFSETQ. CDR3 length equals 15 residues. Trimming pared 0 bases from V and 5 bases from J, leaving 9 bases between. DNA of the CDR3: TGCGCCAGCAGCTTGGAGGGGTCTAGGGCCAACGTCCTGACTTTC. Its translation: CASSLEGSRANVLTF.

This clonotype came up many times. The CDR3 bases are TGTGCCAGCAGTGCGGGGGAGATGAACACCGGGGAGCTGTTTTTT. It codes for CASSAGEMNTGELFF. This chain uses TRBV6-4 with TRBJ2-2; a weak D match, TRBD2 (6 bases). Trimming cost V 4 bases and J 1 base, with 10 bases left between them. The CDR3 sequence is 15 residues long. Germline CDR1 reads MRHNA; CDR2 reads SNTAGT.

At least ten counts were recorded for this clonotype. This CDR3 reads CASSLAGGVYEQYF. Here the CDR3 DNA reads TGTGCCAGCAGCTTGGCTGGGGGCGTCTACGAGCAGTACTTC. The chain couples TRBV5-8 to TRBJ2-7; TRBD1 is a possible D gene (6 bases). The V gene's germline CDR1 is SGHTS and CDR2 YDEGEE. The CDR3 runs to 14 residues. The ends were cut back, 0 bases at V and 3 bases at J, with 10 bases in the middle.

The rearrangement uses TRBV11-2 and TRBJ1-2; 7 bases agree with TRBD1. Germline assignment: CDR1 SGHAT and CDR2 FQNNGV. The CDR3 contains 15 residues. V was clipped by 6 bases and J by 1 base; unmatched bases: 8. CDR3 nucleotide sequence: TGTGCCAGCAGAGAAGGGGACAGCCTTAACTATGGCTACACCTTC. Translation: CASREGDSLNYGYTF.

The gene calls are TRBV11-2 and TRBJ1-2, with 7 bases lining up with TRBD1. The junction had 20 bases not matched to a gene; V was cut back by 0 bases and J by 7 bases. From germline, CDR1 is SGHAT and CDR2 FQNNGV. The CDR3 is made up of 19 amino acids. CDR3: CASSLDATRTTGSASGYTF. The CDR3 region has the DNA TGTGCCAGCAGCTTAGATGCCACACGAACGACAGGGAGTGCTTCTGGCTACACCTTC.

This clonotype was detected many times. This chain connects TRBV20-1 to TRBJ1-2; unclear D gene. Per the germline V gene, CDR1 is DFQATT and CDR2 is SNEGSKA (reference sequence). CDR3 length equals 14 residues. Trimming took off 4 bases at V and 7 bases at J, with 19 bases between the two ends. CDR3 sequence reads: CSAKIGLAEGGYTF. As DNA, the CDR3 is TGCAGTGCTAAGATCGGACTAGCCGAGGGTGGCTACACCTTC.

The table lists this clonotype with a few counts. The chain carries TRBV12-3 or TRBV12-4 and TRBJ2-2, with 14 bases fitting TRBD2. V lost 9 bases to trimming and J lost 11 bases; unmatched junction nucleotides: 11. The CDR3 spans 15 residues. The CDR3 here is CASPGLAGARPELFF. Here the CDR3 DNA reads TGTGCCAGTCCGGGACTAGCGGGAGCCAGGCCCGAGCTGTTTTTT.

This clonotype was counted many times. CDR3 nucleotide sequence: TGTGCCAGCAGCCTCGACCGGGCTCGCAATCAGCCCCAGCATTTT. Translating gives CASSLDRARNQPQHF. The rearrangement uses TRBV7-8 and TRBJ1-5; no firm D call. Per germline, CDR1 SGHVS and CDR2 FQNEAQ. V was shortened by 5 bases and J by 2 bases, with 13 bases between the two germline ends. The CDR3 extends over 15 amino acids.